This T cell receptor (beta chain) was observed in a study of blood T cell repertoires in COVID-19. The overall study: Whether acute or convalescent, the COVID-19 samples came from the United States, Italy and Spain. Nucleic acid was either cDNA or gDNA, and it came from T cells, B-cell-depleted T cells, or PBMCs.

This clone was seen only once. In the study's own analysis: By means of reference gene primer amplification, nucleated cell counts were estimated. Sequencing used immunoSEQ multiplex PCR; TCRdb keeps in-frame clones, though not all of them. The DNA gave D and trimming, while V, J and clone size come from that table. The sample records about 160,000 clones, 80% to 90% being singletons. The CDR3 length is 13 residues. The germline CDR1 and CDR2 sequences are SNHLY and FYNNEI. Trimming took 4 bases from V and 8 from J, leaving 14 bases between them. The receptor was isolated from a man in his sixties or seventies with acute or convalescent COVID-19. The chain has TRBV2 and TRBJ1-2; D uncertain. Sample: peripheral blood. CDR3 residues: CASSVQASAGYTF. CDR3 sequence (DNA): TGTGCCAGCAGTGTCCAGGCCTCCGCCGGCTACACCTTC.